In this sample, the clone carrying this T cell receptor (beta chain) turned up a few times. These data are taken from a study of T cell changes during pregnancy in multiple sclerosis. Libraries were prepared by immunoSEQ multiplex PCR; TCRdb keeps only in-frame clonotypes and omits some of them. The profile covers 45,000 to 55,000 clones, with approximately 85% appearing a single time and less than 1.5% taken by the ten largest. The CDR3 has 13 amino acids. V gave up 7 bases and J gave up 1 base, with 10 bases separating them. The germline CDR1 and CDR2 sequences are SNHLY and FYNNEI. The TCR sequence derives from a female donor with multiple sclerosis, enrolled in a pregnancy study. This chain joins TRBV2 and TRBJ1-1, with D perhaps matching TRBD1 (6 bases). The specimen was CD4+ T cells from peripheral blood mononuclear cells, collected in the second trimester of pregnancy. DNA for the CDR3: TGTGCCAGCATCCGGACAGAGAACACTGAAGCTTTCTTT. Protein sequence: CASIRTENTEAFF.